The 21 T cell receptor beta chains presented below share a single source sample, sequenced in a study of shared clonotypes between healthy human individuals. Profiled with immunoSEQ multiplex PCR; TCRdb holds only in-frame clones, not every one. The sample consists of about 380,000 clones, 96% of them appearing once. Sequencing was carried out using memory CD8+ T cells sorted from blood. Subset defined: CD45RO+ cells pooled with CCR7-negative TemRA cells. These receptors were obtained from a man aged 30 to 39 in good health.

The count of this clone is one. V and J are TRBV28 and TRBJ2-1; D is possibly TRBD2 (6 bases). V lost 7 bases to trimming and J lost 7 bases, with 14 bases between them. Germline CDR1 reads MDHEN; CDR2 reads SYDVKM. This CDR3 spans 13 amino acids. CDR3 amino acids: CASTLFAGNEQFF. CDR3 DNA: TGTGCCAGCACCTTGTTCGCGGGAAATGAGCAGTTCTTC.

The chain couples TRBV2 to TRBJ1-5; TRBD1 is a possible D gene (6 bases). The CDR3 loop spans 14 amino acids. V dropped 4 bases and J dropped 3 bases, with 10 bases sitting between them. The germline V gene encodes CDR1 SNHLY and CDR2 FYNNEI. The CDR3 sequence is CASSVGGLNQPQHF. Here the CDR3 DNA reads TGTGCCAGCAGTGTCGGGGGCCTCAATCAGCCCCAGCATTTT.

This rearrangement joins TRBV12-2 to TRBJ1-1. TRBV12-2 is termed a pseudogene. The CDR3 runs to 14 residues. The CDR3 sequence: CASRLVLMNTEAFF. The CDR3 DNA reads as TGTGCAAGTCGCTTAGTTCTTATGAACACTGAAGCTTTCTTT.

V usage is TRBV28 and J usage is TRBJ2-7; D is unresolved. This CDR3 has 15 residues. The V gene's germline CDR1 is MDHEN and CDR2 SYDVKM. V lost 4 bases and J 5 bases, leaving 18 bases between the germline ends. CDR3 bases: TGTGCCAGCAGTTCCCCCGGGTTGGCATTGCACGAGCAGTACTTC. It is translated as CASSSPGLALHEQYF.

This sequence joins TRBV19 and TRBJ1-3; TRBD1 aligns across 7 bases. The V segment lost 6 bases and the J segment 0 bases; nucleotides outside the gene matches: 2. Germline V gene sequence: CDR1 LNHDA, CDR2 SQIVND (reference sequence). The CDR3 sequence is 14 residues long. CDR3 protein: CASRRDSSGNTIYF. The CDR3 nucleotides are TGTGCCAGTAGACGGGACAGCTCTGGAAACACCATATATTTT.

This clone appeared once. The rearrangement uses TRBV6-5 and TRBJ1-4; maybe TRBD1 (5 bases). The CDR3 length is 14 residues. The V end lost 0 bases, the J end lost 7 bases, and 9 bases lay between the germline ends. Germline V gives CDR1 MNHEY, CDR2 SVGAGI. The CDR3 nucleotides are TGTGCCAGCAGTTACTCTGGGGGGAGTGAAAAACTGTTTTTT. This gives the protein CASSYSGGSEKLFF.

In its sample, this clone was seen a few times. The genes are TRBV10-2 and TRBJ2-2; D possibly corresponds to TRBD1 (6 bases). CDR1 WSHSY and CDR2 SAAADI come from the germline V gene. CDR3 length: 14 amino acids. The V gene lost 7 bases and the J gene lost 2 bases, with 11 bases spanning the gap. CDR3 in amino acids: CASTATGNTGELFF. As DNA, the CDR3 is TGCGCCAGCACCGCGACAGGAAACACCGGGGAGCTGTTTTTT.

The chain combines TRBV28 with TRBJ2-3; perhaps TRBD2 as D (6 bases). The germline V gene has CDR1 MDHEN and CDR2 SYDVKM. The CDR3 is 14 residues long. Trimming shortened V by 5 bases and J by 3 bases, and 12 bases separated the two germline ends. The CDR3 nucleotides read TGTGCCAGCAGTGAGAAGGGGAGGACAGATACGCAGTATTTT. Protein: CASSEKGRTDTQYF.

V is TRBV23-1 and J is TRBJ2-7; D uncertain. TRBV23-1 is noted as an ORF with a role that remains uncertain. Trimming cost V 4 bases and J 3 bases, with 7 bases left between them. CDR3 size: 12 residues. CDR3 DNA: TGCGCCAGCAGTCCCACGGTCTACGAGCAGTACTTC. The encoded protein is CASSPTVYEQYF.

This chain joins TRBV25-1 and TRBJ1-3, with a weak D call TRBD1 (6 bases). Trimming removed 3 bases from V and 4 bases from J, with 16 bases in between. CDR1 and CDR2 (germline): MGHDK, SYGVNS. This CDR3 is 16 amino acids long. The CDR3 loop reads CASSDTGTRGGNTIYF. The CDR3 DNA reads TGTGCCAGCAGTGATACCGGGACAAGGGGGGGAAACACCATATATTTT. Combining the CDR3 with reference TRBV25-1 and TRBJ1-3 gives the whole variable domain EADIYQTPRYLVIGTGKKITLECSQTMGHDKMYWYQQDPGMELHLIHYSYGVNSTEKGDLSSESTVSRIRTEHFPLTLESARPSHTSQYLCASSDTGTRGGNTIYFGEGSWLTVV.

This chain connects TRBV6-5 to TRBJ2-7, with 9 bases identical to TRBD2. V trimming: 4 bases; J trimming: 6 bases; junction bases outside the gene matches: 7. This CDR3 region has 14 residues. Germline V CDR1 and CDR2: MNHEY, SVGAGI. The CDR3 region is CASSLGGRAAEQYF. Here the CDR3 DNA reads TGTGCCAGCAGTTTAGGCGGGAGGGCCGCCGAGCAGTACTTC.

The chain links TRBV5-6 to TRBJ2-7; 10 bases fit TRBD1. The trim removed 5 bases at V and 3 bases at J, leaving 5 bases unmatched. The V gene's germline CDR1 is SGHDT and CDR2 YYEEEE. The length of the CDR3 is 14 residues. CDR3 sequence: CASRGTGVNYEQYF. The CDR3 DNA sequence: TGTGCCAGCAGAGGGACAGGGGTAAACTACGAGCAGTACTTC.

The chain couples TRBV11-2 to TRBJ2-7; TRBD1 might be the D (5 bases). Germline V gene sequence: CDR1 SGHAT, CDR2 FQNNGV. V gave up 2 bases and J gave up 3 bases, with 11 bases separating them. The CDR3 extends over 14 amino acids. The CDR3 here is CASSLPARDYEQYF. Here the CDR3 DNA reads TGTGCCAGCAGCTTACCGGCCAGGGACTACGAGCAGTACTTC.

The chain links TRBV5-6 to TRBJ2-5, with unresolved D. Trimming removed 4 bases at V and 7 bases at J, with 11 bases between. This CDR3 is built from 12 residues. CDR1 is SGHDT and CDR2 is YYEEEE in the germline V gene. The CDR3 nucleotides read TGTGCCAGCAGCCCCTACAGTGGGACCCAGTACTTC. As protein: CASSPYSGTQYF.

This sequence joins TRBV4-1 and TRBJ2-2; no firm D call. The ends were cut back, 1 base at V and 0 bases at J, with 6 bases in the middle. CDR1 MGHRA and CDR2 YSYEKL come from the germline V gene. CDR3 length: 15 amino acids. DNA for the CDR3: TGCGCCAGCAGCCAAGCCCGGACGAACACCGGGGAGCTGTTTTTT. Protein sequence: CASSQARTNTGELFF.

This chain uses TRBV6-5 with TRBJ2-3; TRBD1 might be the D (6 bases). Per germline, CDR1 MNHEY and CDR2 SVGAGI. The CDR3 is 14 amino acids. V lost 5 bases and J lost 2, with 11 bases in between. For the CDR3, the DNA is TGTGCCAGCAGTGCAAGGACAGACACAGATACGCAGTATTTT. This translates into CASSARTDTDTQYF.

The chain recombines TRBV7-3 with TRBJ2-5; D possibly corresponds to TRBD2 (6 bases). CDR1 is SGHTA, CDR2 FQGTGA, per germline. V was shortened by 7 bases and J by 0 bases, with 18 bases between the two germline ends. The CDR3 loop spans 16 amino acids. The CDR3 sequence is CASTTNSSGYQETQYF. For the CDR3, the DNA is TGTGCCAGCACCACGAATAGCAGCGGGTACCAAGAGACCCAGTACTTC.

The rearrangement joins TRBV4-1 to TRBJ2-1; possible D gene TRBD1, 6 bases. Deletions cut 4 bases from V and 0 bases from J, with 13 bases between. Germline lookup yields CDR1 MGHRA and CDR2 YSYEKL. The CDR3 extends over 16 amino acids. The CDR3 DNA reads TGCGCCAGCAGCCTTGGGGGCCCTCCCTCCTACAATGAGCAGTTCTTC. Its protein product is CASSLGGPPSYNEQFF.

The chain's CDR3 is CASTDSVNQPQHF. The CDR3 DNA is TGTGCCAGCACGGACAGTGTCAATCAGCCCCAGCATTTT. The chain carries TRBV28 and TRBJ1-5; D is possibly TRBD1 (6 bases). This CDR3 is 13 amino acids long. Trimming took 7 bases from V and 3 from J, leaving 10 bases between them. The germline CDR1 and CDR2 sequences are MDHEN and SYDVKM.

The chain combines TRBV29-1 with TRBJ2-1, with D maybe TRBD1 (10 bases). Germline assignment: CDR1 SQVTM and CDR2 ANQGSEA. This CDR3 has 20 residues. V was clipped by 8 bases and J by 0 bases, with 32 bases between them. CDR3 DNA sequence: TGCAGCCCCGGGACAGGGGTAGCGGGAGAAATTTCCTCCTCCTACAATGAGCAGTTCTTC. Protein: CSPGTGVAGEISSSYNEQFF.

The chain is built from TRBV6-5 and TRBJ2-2, with a weak D call TRBD1 (5 bases). The V gene's germline CDR1 is MNHEY and CDR2 SVGAGI. CDR3 length: 14 amino acids. The germline V and J ends were trimmed by 4 bases and 7 bases, with 13 bases remaining between them. CDR3 amino acids: CASSSSAGNGELFF. DNA for the CDR3: TGTGCCAGCAGTTCCTCCGCAGGGAACGGGGAGCTGTTTTTT.